The 22 T cell receptor beta chains presented below share a single source sample, sequenced in a study of identifying expanded T cells in peripheral blood. Only in-frame clones appear in the TCRdb table, and some are missing; sequencing was by immunoSEQ multiplex PCR. This table has 75,000 to 90,000 clones, about 87% appearing once. Sequencing was done on a sample of blood. Receptors originate from a person aged 18 to 70 in good health.

V usage is TRBV21-1 and J usage is TRBJ2-1. TRBV21-1 is designated a pseudogene. The CDR3 runs 9 residues. CDR3 in amino acids: CATPPEQFF. CDR3 sequence (DNA): TGTGCCACCCCCCCTGAGCAGTTCTTC.

This chain joins TRBV4-1 and TRBJ2-2; 9 nucleotides agree with TRBD2. Germline CDR1 is MGHRA and CDR2 is YSYEKL. The length of the CDR3 is 18 residues. With 1 base clipped from V and 0 bases from J, the junction kept 6 bases outside the gene matches. The CDR3 DNA is TGCGCCAGCAGCCAAGCGGCTAGCGGGGAGACGAACACCGGGGAGCTGTTTTTT. Its translation: CASSQAASGETNTGELFF.

The J gene is TRBJ2-4, the V gene TRBV2, with D possibly being TRBD2 (7 bases). V gave up 4 bases and J gave up 0 bases, with 13 bases separating them. This CDR3 is built from 16 residues. Germline CDR1 and CDR2: SNHLY and FYNNEI. The CDR3 DNA is TGTGCCAGCAGTGCCAGGGGAGGGGTAGCCAAAAACATTCAGTACTTC. This sequence encodes CASSARGGVAKNIQYF. The whole variable domain, remainder taken from reference TRBV2 and TRBJ2-4, is EPEVTQTPSHQVTQMGQEVILRCVPISNHLYFYWYRQILGQKVEFLVSFYNNEISEKSEIFDDQFSVERPDGSNFTLKIRSTKLEDSAMYFCASSARGGVAKNIQYFGAGTRLSVL.

As for this clone: Other nucleotide sequences from this sample produce the same CDR3. This chain links TRBV2 with TRBJ2-7; D is undetermined. The CDR3 length is 13 residues. Germline-derived CDR1 and CDR2 are SNHLY and FYNNEI. The ends were cut back, 3 bases at V and 1 base at J, with 7 bases in the middle. The CDR3 reads CASSEGGSYEQYF. The CDR3 DNA reads as TGTGCCAGCAGTGAGGGTGGTTCCTACGAGCAGTACTTC.

J is TRBJ1-2 and V is TRBV4-2, with D uncertain. V lost 1 base and J lost 3, with 6 bases in between. This CDR3 is 13 amino acids long. The germline CDR1 and CDR2 sequences are LGHNA and YNFKEQ. The DNA for the CDR3 is TGTGCCAGCAGCCAAGGTTCAGACTATGGCTACACCTTC. It encodes CASSQGSDYGYTF.

The chain carries TRBV14 and TRBJ1-2, with D uncertain. CDR3 length: 14 amino acids. The germline gives CDR1 SGHDN, CDR2 FVKESK. Trimming pared 6 bases from V and 1 base from J, leaving 12 bases between. For the CDR3, the DNA is TGTGCCAGCAGGTCTGGCAGTTATAACTATGGCTACACCTTC. Translating gives CASRSGSYNYGYTF.

The J gene is TRBJ2-2, the V gene TRBV5-4, with D perhaps matching TRBD2 (7 bases). This CDR3 is built from 15 residues. The V gene lost 4 bases and the J gene lost 5 bases, with 15 bases spanning the gap. CDR1 and CDR2 from the germline V gene are SGHNT and YYREEE (reference sequence). The CDR3 spells CASSPGGRATGELFF. The CDR3 DNA reads as TGTGCCAGCAGCCCGGGGGGCCGGGCGACCGGGGAGCTGTTTTTT.

This sequence joins TRBV6-1 and TRBJ1-3; no firm D call. Germline V lookup: CDR1 MNHNS, CDR2 SASEGT. The V end was cut by 4 bases, the J end by 2 bases, with 9 bases between. The CDR3 has 14 amino acids. The CDR3 nucleotides are TGTGCCAGCAGTGCCCAGGTAGCTGGAAACACCATATATTTT. It specifies CASSAQVAGNTIYF.

The chain combines TRBV5-1 with TRBJ1-3; D gene uncertain. CDR1 is SGHRS, CDR2 YFSETQ, per germline. This CDR3 is 14 amino acids long. With 4 bases removed from V and 9 bases from J, the gap between germline ends came to 17 bases. The CDR3 nucleotides read TGCGCCAGCAGCACCGGGGATGCCCGTGGCACCATATATTTT. It codes for CASSTGDARGTIYF.

The chain links TRBV10-3 to TRBJ1-5; maybe TRBD1 (6 bases). There are 14 residues in the CDR3. Germline V lookup: CDR1 ENHRY, CDR2 SYGVKD. V lost 3 bases and J lost 6, with 12 bases in between. The CDR3: CAISDVQGGQPQHF. The CDR3 region has the DNA TGTGCCATCAGTGATGTACAGGGCGGTCAGCCCCAGCATTTT.

The rearrangement joins TRBV7-8 to TRBJ1-3; D gene unclear. V lost 0 bases, J lost 2 bases, and 14 bases lay in between. There are 17 residues in the CDR3. Germline lookup yields CDR1 SGHVS and CDR2 FQNEAQ. DNA of the CDR3: TGTGCCAGCAGCTTAGCGCAAGTTAAGTCCGCTGGAAACACCATATATTTT. Its protein is CASSLAQVKSAGNTIYF.

This chain connects TRBV2 to TRBJ1-3, with TRBD1 as a possible D gene (6 bases). The CDR3 totals 15 residues. The germline gives CDR1 SNHLY, CDR2 FYNNEI. Trimming shortened V by 6 bases and J by 4 bases, and 16 bases separated the two germline ends. CDR3 DNA sequence: TGTGCCAGCAGCAAGTGGGGGGCAGGGGGAAACACCATATATTTT. It specifies CASSKWGAGGNTIYF.

This clone showed up just a few times. This chain links TRBV30 with TRBJ1-2, with no clear D. Germline loops: CDR1 GTSNPN, CDR2 SVGIG (reference sequence). V lost 0 bases, J lost 3 bases, and 8 bases lay in between. CDR3 size: 13 residues. Here the CDR3 DNA reads TGTGCCTGGAGTGTCGAGAGGGACTATGGCTACACCTTC. Encoded protein: CAWSVERDYGYTF.

This chain links TRBV7-2 with TRBJ1-1; D is unresolved. The CDR3 totals 17 residues. Germline assignment: CDR1 SGHTA and CDR2 FQGNSA. V dropped 2 bases and J dropped 4 bases, with 20 bases sitting between them. The chain's CDR3 is CASSLSPTSAAGTEAFF. The CDR3 nucleotides read TGTGCCAGCAGCTTATCCCCGACCTCGGCAGCGGGCACTGAAGCTTTCTTT. The whole variable domain, filled in from reference TRBV7-2 and TRBJ1-1, reads GAGVSQSPSNKVTEKGKDVELRCDPISGHTALYWYRQSLGQGLEFLIYFQGNSAPDKSGLPSDRFSAERTGGSVSTLTIQRTQQEDSAVYLCASSLSPTSAAGTEAFFGQGTRLTVV.

The V and J genes are TRBV6-5 and TRBJ1-1; D perhaps matches TRBD1 (5 bases). Per germline, CDR1 MNHEY and CDR2 SVGAGI. The CDR3 covers 16 residues. V was pared by 1 base and J by 0 bases, with 12 bases between. The CDR3 DNA is TGTGCCAGCAGTTACTTTGGGGGTGCGATGAACACTGAAGCTTTCTTT. Translated: CASSYFGGAMNTEAFF.

The V and J genes are TRBV29-1 and TRBJ1-6, with 7 nucleotides matching TRBD1. The trim removed 5 bases at V and 7 bases at J, leaving 11 bases unmatched. Germline CDR1 is SQVTM and CDR2 is ANQGSEA. There are 15 residues in the CDR3. The CDR3 bases are TGCAGCGTTCGAGAGCAGGGGGGATCGAATTCACCCCTCCACTTT. This gives the protein CSVREQGGSNSPLHF. Supplemented by reference TRBV29-1 and TRBJ1-6, the full variable domain reads SAVISQKPSRDICQRGTSLTIQCQVDSQVTMMFWYRQQPGQSLTLIATANQGSEATYESGFVIDKFPISRPNLTFSTLTVSNMSPEDSSIYLCSVREQGGSNSPLHFGNGTRLTVT.

The chain couples TRBV5-1 to TRBJ1-1, with D unclear. V lost 2 bases to trimming and J lost 1 base, with 6 bases between them. The V gene's germline CDR1 is SGHRS and CDR2 YFSETQ. The CDR3 consists of 13 residues. For the CDR3, the DNA is TGCGCCAGCAGCTTTTTGGCGAACACTGAAGCTTTCTTT. Translation gives CASSFLANTEAFF.

The rearrangement uses TRBV10-3 and TRBJ2-3; D possibly corresponds to TRBD1 (6 bases). There are 12 residues in the CDR3. CDR1 and CDR2 from the germline V gene are ENHRY and SYGVKD. V lost 9 bases, J lost 2 bases, and 9 bases lay in between. In DNA form, the CDR3 reads TGTGCCATGGGGGCCCTCACAGATACGCAGTATTTT. It translates to CAMGALTDTQYF.

The genes are TRBV7-3 and TRBJ2-5; maybe TRBD2 (5 bases). The germline V and J ends were trimmed by 3 bases and 5 bases, with 16 bases remaining between them. The CDR3 extends over 15 amino acids. Germline lookup yields CDR1 SGHTA and CDR2 FQGTGA. The CDR3 sequence: CASSFNPGRGETQYF. CDR3 coding DNA: TGTGCCAGCAGCTTCAATCCGGGGAGAGGCGAGACCCAGTACTTC.

V usage is TRBV5-4 and J usage is TRBJ1-6; the D is unclear. The V and J ends lost 0 bases and 9 bases respectively, with 4 bases between them. Germline values: CDR1 SGHNT, CDR2 YYREEE (reference sequence). CDR3 size: 12 residues. For the CDR3, the DNA is TGTGCCAGCAGCTTGGACACTTCACCCCTCCACTTT. This translates into CASSLDTSPLHF. The variable domain in full, with the rest retrieved from reference TRBV5-4 and TRBJ1-6, is ETGVTQSPTHLIKTRGQQVTLRCSSQSGHNTVSWYQQALGQGPQFIFQYYREEENGRGNFPPRFSGLQFPNYSSELNVNALELDDSALYLCASSLDTSPLHFGNGTRLTVT.

The genes are TRBV11-3 and TRBJ1-1; TRBD1 agrees at 8 bases. The germline CDR1 and CDR2 sequences are SGHNT and YENEEA. The CDR3 length is 15 residues. Trimming at V came to 4 bases and at J to 5 bases, leaving 9 bases not matched to a gene. The CDR3 loop is CASSSRDRGGTEAFF. DNA of the CDR3: TGTGCCAGCAGCTCCCGCGACAGGGGAGGGACTGAAGCTTTCTTT. The entire variable domain, with the rest obtained from reference TRBV11-3 and TRBJ1-1, is as follows: EAGVVQSPRYKIIEKKQPVAFWCNPISGHNTLYWYLQNLGQGPELLIRYENEEAVDDSQLPKDRFSAERLKGVDSTLKIQPAELGDSAVYLCASSSRDRGGTEAFFGQGTRLTVV.

This clone was recorded a few times. The V gene is TRBV6-1, the J gene TRBJ1-6; 8 bases align to TRBD1. There are 14 residues in the CDR3. V lost 8 bases to trimming and J lost 9 bases; unmatched junction nucleotides: 9. The V gene's germline CDR1 is MNHNS and CDR2 SASEGT. This CDR3 reads CASRQGSGGSPLHF. CDR3 coding DNA: TGTGCCAGCCGACAGGGGTCGGGGGGTTCACCCCTCCACTTT.